What follows are 24 T cell receptor beta chains derived from one specimen sequenced in a study of cytomegalovirus exposure and HLA in healthy donors. The PCR was carried out with 60 Vbeta primers and 13 Jbeta primers. Assay: immunoSEQ multiplex PCR; the TCRdb copy retains only in-frame clones and omits some. This sample carries some 80,000 clones, around 77% of them seen once, and the ten largest clones take over 3%. Input material: PBMCs. The source of these receptors is a man over 45 in good health and CMV-seronegative.

The rearrangement uses TRBV7-9 and TRBJ1-2, with 8 bases fitting TRBD1. The length of the CDR3 is 18 residues. Trimming at V came to 1 base and at J to 4 bases, leaving 14 bases not matched to a gene. In germline, CDR1 is SEHNR, CDR2 FQNEAQ (reference sequence). The CDR3 nucleotides are TGTGCCAGCAGCTTAGAGTACTCGGCAGGGGGCCTTTCCTATGGCTACACCTTC. Its translation is CASSLEYSAGGLSYGYTF.

The J gene is TRBJ2-1, the V gene TRBV30; 11 bases fit TRBD2. The germline CDR1 and CDR2 sequences are GTSNPN and SVGIG (reference sequence). The CDR3 contains 16 residues. J was trimmed by 1 base and V by 1 base; bases with no gene match: 3. CDR3 bases: TGTGCCTGGAGTGGTAGCGGGGGGGGGTCCTACAATGAGCAGTTCTTC. Its translation: CAWSGSGGGSYNEQFF. Drawing the rest from reference TRBV30 and TRBJ2-1, the complete variable domain is SQTIHQWPATLVQPVGSPLSLECTVEGTSNPNLYWYRQAAGRGLQLLFYSVGIGQISSEVPQNLSASRPQDRQFILSSKKLLLSDSGFYLCAWSGSGGGSYNEQFFGPGTRLTVL.

This clone has a single count. The chain is built from TRBV30 and TRBJ2-1; weak D call: TRBD2 (7 bases). This CDR3 comprises 14 residues. Deletions cut 5 bases from V and 2 bases from J, with 13 bases between. Germline CDR1 reads GTSNPN; CDR2 reads SVGIG (reference sequence). DNA for the CDR3: TGTGCCTGGCGCAGGCGGGGGCCCTACAATGAGCAGTTCTTC. It yields the protein CAWRRRGPYNEQFF.

This chain links TRBV10-3 with TRBJ2-7; TRBD1 might be the D (6 bases). Between the trimmed V and J ends, which lost 10 bases and 0 bases, there was a span of 16 bases. The CDR3 is made up of 14 amino acids. Germline assignment: CDR1 ENHRY and CDR2 SYGVKD. CDR3 in amino acids: CATCNREISYEQYF. CDR3 bases: TGTGCCACCTGCAACAGGGAGATCTCCTACGAGCAGTACTTC.

The chain has TRBV23-1 and TRBJ2-5; D possibly corresponds to TRBD1 (5 bases). The DNA end is more similar to TRBJ2-7, so the J call may be wrong. TRBV23-1 carries the ORF label, with uncertain function. This CDR3 comprises 16 residues. CDR3 sequence reads: CASSQSRGAISYEQYF. The CDR3 nucleotides are TGCGCCAGCAGTCAATCTAGGGGCGCGATATCCTACGAGCAGTACTTC.

This chain links TRBV11-2 with TRBJ2-5; tentative D call: TRBD2 (5 bases). Near its end, the DNA agrees better with TRBJ2-7, so the J call may be wrong. Germline V gene data show CDR1 as SGHAT and CDR2 as FQNNGV. The CDR3 runs to 14 residues. CDR3 in DNA: TGTGCCAGCAGCTCACCGGGGTACGCAGGCGAGCAGTACTTC. It specifies CASSSPGYAGEQYF.

The chain recombines TRBV30 with TRBJ1-6; TRBD1 is a possible D gene (5 bases). In germline, CDR1 is GTSNPN, CDR2 SVGIG (reference sequence). This CDR3 contains 15 residues. The V gene lost 5 bases and the J gene lost 4 bases, with 15 bases spanning the gap. The CDR3 DNA sequence: TGTGCCTGGGGGGCCCGGGGGGGGTATAATTCACCCCTCCACTTT. Encoded protein: CAWGARGGYNSPLHF.

This clone came up a few times. CDR3 loop: CASSPKGTGGPETQYF. The CDR3 DNA follows: TGTGCCAGCAGCCCAAAGGGCACGGGGGGCCCGGAGACCCAGTACTTC. The V and J genes are TRBV5-4 and TRBJ2-5; TRBD2 might be the D (7 bases). Trimming left V 4 bases short and J 5 bases short, with 21 bases between. The CDR3 sequence is 16 residues long. Germline-derived CDR1 and CDR2 are SGHNT and YYREEE (reference sequence). The complete variable domain, with remaining parts taken from reference TRBV5-4 and TRBJ2-5, reads ETGVTQSPTHLIKTRGQQVTLRCSSQSGHNTVSWYQQALGQGPQFIFQYYREEENGRGNFPPRFSGLQFPNYSSELNVNALELDDSALYLCASSPKGTGGPETQYFGPGTRLLVL.

V usage is TRBV9 and J usage is TRBJ2-7; tentative D call: TRBD2 (5 bases). This CDR3 is built from 16 residues. Per germline, CDR1 SGDLS and CDR2 YYNGEE. The germline V and J ends were trimmed by 0 bases and 2 bases, with 15 bases remaining between them. CDR3 in amino acids: CASSVGLGKRAYEQYF. The CDR3 DNA reads as TGTGCCAGCAGCGTAGGTCTCGGCAAGAGGGCCTACGAGCAGTACTTC. The whole variable domain, filled in from reference TRBV9 and TRBJ2-7, reads DSGVTQTPKHLITATGQRVTLRCSPRSGDLSVYWYQQSLDQGLQFLIQYYNGEERAKGNILERFSAQQFPDLHSELNLSSLELGDSALYFCASSVGLGKRAYEQYFGPGTRLTVT.

CDR3 nucleotides: TGTGCCAGCAGCGTAGAGGTTGGCAGGGATACGCAGTATTTT. It translates to CASSVEVGRDTQYF. The chain uses TRBV9 and TRBJ2-3; D is unclear. The CDR3 loop spans 14 amino acids. CDR1 is SGDLS and CDR2 is YYNGEE in the germline V gene. The V end was cut by 0 bases, the J end by 6 bases, with 11 bases between.

By share, this clone counts as medium-sized (0.01 to 0.1%). The chain is built from TRBV15 and TRBJ1-1, with TRBD1 as a possible D gene (5 bases). From germline, CDR1 is LNHNV and CDR2 YYDKDF (reference sequence). The V end lost 3 bases, the J end lost 1 base, and 9 bases lay between the germline ends. The CDR3 extends over 14 amino acids. The CDR3 DNA reads as TGTGCCACCAGCAGTGGACAAGCGAACACTGAAGCTTTCTTT. It translates to CATSSGQANTEAFF. Variable domain in full (rest from reference TRBV15 and TRBJ1-1): DAMVIQNPRYQVTQFGKPVTLSCSQTLNHNVMYWYQQKSSQAPKLLFHYYDKDFNNEADTPDNFQSRRPNTSFCFLDIRSPGLGDTAMYLCATSSGQANTEAFFGQGTRLTVV.

The chain couples TRBV28 to TRBJ1-5, with D maybe TRBD1 (6 bases). Germline V gene lookup returns CDR1 MDHEN and CDR2 SYDVKM. This CDR3 is 14 amino acids long. The CDR3 loop is CALSPGQRNQPQHF. The CDR3 DNA is TGTGCGCTGAGTCCGGGACAACGCAATCAGCCCCAGCATTTT.

This clone was picked up a small number of times. The chain combines TRBV5-6 with TRBJ1-3; no clear D gene. Germline V CDR1 and CDR2: SGHDT, YYEEEE. Trimming removed 1 base from V and 3 bases from J, with 11 bases in between. The CDR3 is 15 residues long. The CDR3 bases are TGTGCCAGCAGCTTGTACCAGGCGGGTGGAAACACCATATATTTT. This encodes CASSLYQAGGNTIYF. Together with reference TRBV5-6 and TRBJ1-3, the CDR3 gives the full variable domain: DAGVTQSPTHLIKTRGQQVTLRCSPKSGHDTVSWYQQALGQGPQFIFQYYEEEERQRGNFPDRFSGHQFPNYSSELNVNALLLGDSALYLCASSLYQAGGNTIYFGEGSWLTVV.

This chain uses TRBV2 with TRBJ2-1; tentative D call: TRBD2 (5 bases). V lost 5 bases, J lost 2 bases, and 13 bases lay in between. This CDR3 comprises 15 residues. Germline V gene sequence: CDR1 SNHLY, CDR2 FYNNEI. The CDR3 DNA reads TGTGCCAGCAGTTGGCTGGGGAGAGCCTACAATGAGCAGTTCTTC. Translating it yields CASSWLGRAYNEQFF.

The chain carries TRBV11-2 and TRBJ2-5; 7 bases match TRBD2. V was pared by 2 bases and J by 5 bases, with 8 bases of the junction left unmatched. Germline values: CDR1 SGHAT, CDR2 FQNNGV. The CDR3 sequence is 15 residues long. The CDR3, as DNA: TGTGCCAGCAGCTTAAGGCTGTCAGCGGGGGAGACCCAGTACTTC. This translates into CASSLRLSAGETQYF.

This clone was seen a single time. The junction departs from germline at one end; a sequencing error may be responsible. The chain joins TRBV7-9 to TRBJ2-1; D is undetermined. The CDR3 contains 10 residues. Germline assignment: CDR1 SEHNR and CDR2 FQNEAQ (reference sequence). The CDR3 DNA reads as TGTTCCAGCAGCTTAGTAGAGCAGTTCTTC. Protein product: CSSSLVEQFF. Together with reference TRBV7-9 and TRBJ2-1, the CDR3 gives the full variable domain: DTGVSQNPRHKITKRGQNVTFRCDPISEHNRLYWYRQTLGQGPEFLTYFQNEAQLEKSRLLSDRFSAERPKGSFSTLEIQRTEQGDSAMYLCSSSLVEQFFGPGTRLTVL.

The gene calls are TRBV5-6 and TRBJ2-1; 7 positions match TRBD1. V trimming: 4 bases; J trimming: 6 bases; junction bases outside the gene matches: 16. The germline CDR1 and CDR2 sequences are SGHDT and YYEEEE. The CDR3 contains 17 residues. The CDR3 nucleotides are TGTGCCAGCAGCCCCAGCATAGATTGGACAGGTAGCAATGAGCAGTTCTTC. It translates to CASSPSIDWTGSNEQFF.

This clone has only a few counts. This chain uses TRBV5-5 with TRBJ1-2; unclear D gene. Germline assignment: CDR1 SGHKS and CDR2 YYEKEE (reference sequence). There are 13 residues in the CDR3. V was pared by 2 bases and J by 2 bases, with 7 bases between. CDR3 nucleotides: TGTGCCAGCAGCTTTGTCAGGAACTATGGCTACACCTTC. Translated, it gives CASSFVRNYGYTF.

The chain is built from TRBV7-6 and TRBJ2-7, with 10 bases matching TRBD1. Germline CDR1 reads SGHVS; CDR2 reads FNYEAQ. Germline trimming cut 1 base from V and 7 bases from J; bases unmatched to any gene: 16. The length of the CDR3 is 18 residues. The CDR3, as DNA: TGTGCCAGCAGCTTAGAGTATGAGGGTGGGACAGGGGCAAGTGAGCAGTACTTC. Its protein is CASSLEYEGGTGASEQYF.

The chain employs TRBV27 and TRBJ1-3; possible D gene TRBD1, 5 bases. Germline V gene data show CDR1 as MNHEY and CDR2 as SMNVEV (reference sequence). This CDR3 contains 13 residues. Trimming cost V 5 bases and J 3 bases, with 8 bases left between them. In DNA form, the CDR3 reads TGTGCCAGCAGTCGGGGGTATGGAAACACCATATATTTT. Its protein product is CASSRGYGNTIYF.

The chain uses TRBV7-3 and TRBJ2-1, with 9 bases lining up with TRBD2. The germline CDR1 and CDR2 sequences are SGHTA and FQGTGA. With 5 bases clipped from V and 4 bases from J, the junction kept 6 bases outside the gene matches. The CDR3 loop spans 15 amino acids. The CDR3 DNA is TGTGCCAGCAGCCCAACGGCGGGGGGGTACAATGAGCAGTTCTTC. It specifies CASSPTAGGYNEQFF.

The chain joins TRBV9 to TRBJ2-1; TRBD2 agrees at 8 bases. The germline gives CDR1 SGDLS, CDR2 YYNGEE. V was clipped by 4 bases and J by 9 bases; unmatched bases: 12. CDR3 length: 15 residues. CDR3 protein: CASSHGTSWAGEQFF. Written as DNA, the CDR3 is TGTGCCAGCAGCCACGGGACTAGTTGGGCGGGTGAGCAGTTCTTC.

This chain joins TRBV7-8 and TRBJ1-6, with unresolved D. Per germline, CDR1 SGHVS and CDR2 FQNEAQ. Trimming removed 5 bases at V and 8 bases at J, with 10 bases between. The CDR3 length is 13 residues. The CDR3 DNA reads TGTGCCAGCAGCCTCAGGCTGGATTCACCCCTCCACTTT. It translates to CASSLRLDSPLHF.

The gene calls are TRBV2 and TRBJ2-1; TRBD2 might be the D (7 bases). The ends were cut back, 2 bases at V and 8 bases at J, with 16 bases in the middle. CDR1 is SNHLY and CDR2 is FYNNEI in the germline V gene. The CDR3 sequence is 15 residues long. The CDR3 DNA sequence: TGTGCCAGCAGTGAAAGGGGGGGCCGAGATCATGAGCAGTTCTTC. Its protein product is CASSERGGRDHEQFF.